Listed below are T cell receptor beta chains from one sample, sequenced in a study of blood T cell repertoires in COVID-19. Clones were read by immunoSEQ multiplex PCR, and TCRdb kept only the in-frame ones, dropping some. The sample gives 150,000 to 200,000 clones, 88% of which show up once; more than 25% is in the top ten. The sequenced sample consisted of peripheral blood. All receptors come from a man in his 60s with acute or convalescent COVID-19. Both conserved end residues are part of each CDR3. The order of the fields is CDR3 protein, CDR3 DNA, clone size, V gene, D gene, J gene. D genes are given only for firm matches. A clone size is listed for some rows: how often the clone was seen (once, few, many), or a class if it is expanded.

CASSLFGGGDTEAFF | TGCGCCAGCAGCCTGTTCGGGGGAGGAGACACTGAAGCTTTCTTT | NA | TRBV5-1 | NA | TRBJ1-1
CASSLHRGSNEQFF | TGTGCCAGCAGCTTACACAGGGGGAGCAATGAGCAGTTCTTC | NA | TRBV7-2 | TRBD1 | TRBJ2-1
CAISEGLADLSYEQYF | TGTGCCATCAGTGAGGGACTAGCGGACTTAAGCTACGAGCAGTACTTC | many | TRBV10-3 | TRBD2 | TRBJ2-7
CASRAGTANTGELFF | TGTGCCAGCAGGGCCGGGACAGCCAACACCGGGGAGCTGTTTTTT | NA | TRBV6-5 | TRBD1 | TRBJ2-2
CSADADRAGTQYF | TGCAGCGCCGATGCGGACAGGGCAGGGACCCAGTACTTC | NA | TRBV29-1 | TRBD1 | TRBJ2-5
CASRGQGSAGYTF | TGTGCCAGCAGAGGACAGGGGTCTGCTGGCTACACCTTC | many | TRBV2 | TRBD1 | TRBJ1-2
CASSLGGDPKLFF | TGTGCCAGCAGTTTGGGGGGGGATCCAAAACTGTTTTTT | NA | TRBV28 | NA | TRBJ1-4
CSVEGGALSYGYTF | TGCAGCGTTGAGGGGGGAGCCCTCAGCTATGGCTACACCTTC | NA | TRBV29-1 | NA | TRBJ1-2
CASNGGRGDYGYTF | TGTGCCAGCAATGGAGGCAGGGGTGACTATGGCTACACCTTC | NA | TRBV2 | NA | TRBJ1-2
CASSPGTPETQYF | TGTGCCAGCAGCCCCGGGACTCCGGAGACCCAGTACTTC | NA | TRBV9 | NA | TRBJ2-5
CASSLTSGVSSYNEQFF | TGTGCCAGCTCACTTACTAGCGGGGTAAGCTCCTACAATGAGCAGTTCTTC | once | TRBV18 | TRBD2 | TRBJ2-1
CASSAADRTEAFF | TGTGCCAGCAGCGCCGCGGACAGGACTGAAGCTTTCTTT | once | TRBV27 | TRBD1 | TRBJ1-1
CASSTDRNTEAFF | TGTGCCAGCAGTACAGACAGGAACACTGAAGCTTTCTTT | NA | TRBV6-5 | NA | TRBJ1-1
CASSYSKGGSYYEQYF | TGTGCCAGCAGTTACTCGAAGGGCGGGAGTTACTACGAGCAGTACTTC | NA | TRBV6-5 | TRBD2 | TRBJ2-7
CASSLTAYGLGGYTF | TGTGCCAGCAGCTTAACGGCATATGGTCTTGGTGGCTACACCTTC | once | TRBV7-3 | NA | TRBJ1-2
CSAASDPDTQYF | TGCAGCGCCGCCAGCGACCCAGATACGCAGTATTTT | once | TRBV29-1 | NA | TRBJ2-3
CASTLSDRGRTGELFF | TGTGCCAGTACCCTGTCGGACAGGGGGCGGACCGGGGAGCTGTTTTTT | NA | TRBV19 | TRBD1 | TRBJ2-2
CASSRVAAEPFGNTIYF | TGCGCCAGCAGCAGAGTTGCGGCAGAGCCTTTTGGAAACACCATATATTTT | few | TRBV4-1 | NA | TRBJ1-3
CASTSDRGGDEQFF | TGCGCCAGCACCTCGGACAGGGGAGGGGATGAGCAGTTCTTC | NA | TRBV10-2 | TRBD1 | TRBJ2-1
CASRGGSYNSPLHF | TGTGCCAGCAGGGGAGGATCCTATAATTCACCCCTCCACTTT | once | TRBV27 | NA | TRBJ1-6
CAIRGDRGEKLFF | TGTGCCATCAGGGGGGACAGGGGCGAAAAACTGTTTTTT | NA | TRBV10-3 | TRBD1 | TRBJ1-4
CASSPRTGGDEQFF | TGTGCCAGCAGCCCTCGGACAGGGGGCGATGAGCAGTTCTTC | NA | TRBV4-2 | TRBD1 | TRBJ2-1
CASSLGTGNGYTF | TGTGCCAGCAGTTTGGGCACAGGGAATGGCTACACCTTC | NA | TRBV27 | NA | TRBJ1-2
CASSPRTANYGYTF | TGTGCCAGCAGTCCGCGGACAGCTAACTATGGCTACACCTTC | NA | TRBV6-6 | NA | TRBJ1-2
CAWSAGSSGTLLAFF | TGTGCCTGGAGTGCAGGTAGCTCCGGGACATTGTTAGCTTTCTTT | NA | TRBV30 | NA | TRBJ1-1
CASRESSYNEQFF | TGCGCCAGCAGGGAGAGCTCCTACAATGAGCAGTTCTTC | NA | TRBV5-1 | NA | TRBJ2-1
CASTLVDRTTEAFF | TGTGCCAGCACCCTGGTGGACAGAACCACTGAAGCTTTCTTT | few | TRBV6-6 | NA | TRBJ1-1
CASKRDGNTEAFF | TGTGCCAGCAAGCGGGACGGGAACACTGAAGCTTTCTTT | NA | TRBV11-1 | NA | TRBJ1-1
CAAGTSGEETQYF | TGTGCTGCGGGGACTAGCGGGGAAGAGACCCAGTACTTC | NA | TRBV12-5 | TRBD2 | TRBJ2-5
CASSGKAGGVPDTQYF | TGTGCCAGCAGCGGTAAAGCGGGGGGGGTTCCAGATACGCAGTATTTT | NA | TRBV5-4 | TRBD2 | TRBJ2-3
CASSGLAGYNEQFF | TGCGCCAGCTCGGGACTAGCGGGATACAATGAGCAGTTCTTC | once | TRBV5-1 | TRBD2 | TRBJ2-1
CASSLAGTNYGYTF | TGCGCCAGCAGCTTGGCGGGTACTAACTATGGCTACACCTTC | NA | TRBV5-1 | NA | TRBJ1-2
CASSLVTGMNTEAFF | TGCGCCAGCAGCTTAGTAACAGGGATGAACACTGAAGCTTTCTTT | NA | TRBV5-1 | NA | TRBJ1-1
CASSILRTGAGANVLTF | TGTGCCAGTAGTATTCTGAGAACAGGGGCCGGGGCCAACGTCCTGACTTTC | NA | TRBV19 | TRBD1 | TRBJ2-6
CASSSLTGRGTEAFF | TGTGCCAGCAGTTCTTTGACAGGTCGGGGCACTGAAGCTTTCTTT | NA | TRBV27 | NA | TRBJ1-1
CATLGGRDEKLFF | TGTGCCACCTTGGGGGGACGCGATGAAAAACTGTTTTTT | NA | TRBV10-3 | NA | TRBJ1-4
CASSEGSQRYVSGEAFF | TGTGCCAGCAGTGAGGGCTCCCAAAGGTACGTTAGCGGTGAAGCTTTCTTT | NA | TRBV2 | NA | TRBJ1-1
CASSLGEHSGANVLTF | TGTGCCAGCAGCCTAGGGGAGCACTCTGGGGCCAACGTCCTGACTTTC | NA | TRBV9 | NA | TRBJ2-6
CASRLAAGNTIYF | TGTGCCAGCAGGCTGGCGGCTGGAAACACCATATATTTT | few | TRBV11-3 | NA | TRBJ1-3
CASSPVGGKETQYF | TGTGCCAGCTCCCCGGTTGGGGGGAAAGAGACCCAGTACTTC | NA | TRBV18 | NA | TRBJ2-5
CASSTKAGTDYEQYF | TGTGCCAGTAGTACAAAAGCCGGGACAGACTACGAGCAGTACTTC | NA | TRBV19 | TRBD1 | TRBJ2-7
CASSLLAGTDTQYF | TGTGCCAGCAGCTTGTTAGCGGGGACAGATACGCAGTATTTT | NA | TRBV5-6 | TRBD2 | TRBJ2-3
CASSRGQGAGNNEKLFF | TGTGCCAGCAGCCGGGGGCAGGGGGCAGGGAATAATGAAAAACTGTTTTTT | NA | TRBV5-4 | TRBD1 | TRBJ1-4
CATSDPGFLDTQYF | TGTGCCACCAGTGATCCGGGGTTTTTAGATACGCAGTATTTT | NA | TRBV24-1 | NA | TRBJ2-3
CASRGGGYGYTF | TGTGCCAGCAGGGGAGGAGGCTATGGCTACACCTTC | NA | TRBV6-5 | NA | TRBJ1-2
CASRGTGGYQPQHF | TGTGCCAGCAGAGGGACAGGGGGGTATCAGCCCCAGCATTTT | NA | TRBV6-5 | TRBD1 | TRBJ1-5
CAISEGGSQETQYF | TGTGCCATCAGTGAGGGAGGCAGTCAAGAGACCCAGTACTTC | NA | TRBV10-3 | NA | TRBJ2-5
CSVETGQDTEAFF | TGCAGCGTTGAAACAGGACAAGACACTGAAGCTTTCTTT | NA | TRBV29-1 | NA | TRBJ1-1
CASSLTASGAYEQYF | TGTGCCAGCAGCTTAACGGCTAGCGGTGCCTACGAGCAGTACTTC | NA | TRBV7-9 | TRBD2 | TRBJ2-7
CASSSSTGTNYGYTF | TGTGCCAGCAGCTCTTCGACAGGGACTAACTATGGCTACACCTTC | NA | TRBV7-9 | TRBD1 | TRBJ1-2
CASSFDPRNGYGYTF | TGTGCCAGTAGTTTCGACCCTAGGAACGGCTATGGCTACACCTTC | NA | TRBV19 | NA | TRBJ1-2
CASSQDGTGRETQYF | TGCGCCAGCAGCCAAGATGGGACAGGGCGAGAGACCCAGTACTTC | NA | TRBV4-1 | TRBD1 | TRBJ2-5
CARGGAPAKNIQYF | TGTGCCAGGGGCGGGGCCCCAGCCAAAAACATTCAGTACTTC | NA | TRBV21-1 | NA | TRBJ2-4
CASSGRVTYGYTF | TGTGCCAGCAGTGGCCGGGTCACATATGGCTACACCTTC | NA | TRBV2 | NA | TRBJ1-2
CASSPGSSADEQFF | TGCGCCAGCAGCCCTGGGTCTAGCGCAGACGAGCAGTTCTTC | NA | TRBV5-1 | NA | TRBJ2-1
CACPRSAGSSTDTQYF | TGTGCCTGTCCTCGATCGGCGGGCTCTAGCACAGATACGCAGTATTTT | NA | TRBV30 | NA | TRBJ2-3
CASNGQGNEKLFF | TGTGCCAGCAACGGACAGGGTAACGAAAAACTGTTTTTT | NA | TRBV2 | TRBD1 | TRBJ1-4
CASSLGTEEFF | TGTGCCAGCAGTTTAGGGACAGAGGAGTTCTTC | NA | TRBV12-3/TRBV12-4 | NA | TRBJ2-1
CASSPPRSGGGTQYF | TGTGCCAGTAGTCCTCCTCGGAGCGGGGGAGGGACCCAGTACTTC | NA | TRBV19 | TRBD2 | TRBJ2-5
CATRPGGRGHNQPQHF | TGTGCCACCAGGCCCGGCGGCAGGGGGCACAATCAGCCCCAGCATTTT | NA | TRBV15 | TRBD1 | TRBJ1-5